These 15 T cell receptor beta chains originate from one sample sequenced in a study of CD8 T cells in ankylosing spondylitis. TCRdb reprocessed the 5' RACE reads via MiXCR and lists one record per CDR3 protein. The data show fewer than 750,000 distinct CDR3 sequences, with around 19% seen just once and about 19% held by the top ten. Study-level findings and limits: A TCR beta motif of fewer than ten highly homologous variants appeared characteristic of ankylosing spondylitis blood.

The antigens for these receptors are not known. The sequencing input was blood, either unsorted or a sorted T cell fraction (not recorded which). The receptors come from a male donor with ankylosing spondylitis.

The chain employs TRBV5-1 and TRBJ1-6; D perhaps matches TRBD1 (6 bases). The CDR3 sequence is 16 residues long. Between the trimmed V and J ends, which lost 1 base and 8 bases, there was a span of 16 bases. The V gene's germline CDR1 is SGHRS and CDR2 YFSETQ. The CDR3 protein is CASSLLQGGMDSPLHF. The CDR3 DNA reads TGCGCCAGCAGCTTGCTACAGGGTGGGATGGATTCACCCCTCCACTTT.

This clonotype came up a few times. The rearrangement joins TRBV20-1 to TRBJ2-7, with 8 bases aligning to TRBD2. The CDR3 sequence is 14 residues long. V trimming: 0 bases; J trimming: 2 bases; junction bases outside the gene matches: 3. CDR1 is DFQATT, CDR2 SNEGSKA, per germline (reference sequence). Written as DNA, the CDR3 is TGCAGTGCTAGAGATCTGGGACTAGCCTACGAGCAGTACTTC. Translated: CSARDLGLAYEQYF.

This clonotype was detected only a few times. The gene calls are TRBV7-2 and TRBJ2-2; TRBD2 matches 7 bases. Trimming took 0 bases from V and 5 from J; bases not matched to a gene: 9. CDR3 size: 17 residues. Germline V gives CDR1 SGHTA, CDR2 FQGNSA. The CDR3 DNA reads as TGTGCCAGCAGCTTAGCGGTCGGCGGGAGCGGTACCGGGGAGCTGTTTTTT. Translated: CASSLAVGGSGTGELFF.

The gene calls are TRBV4-1 and TRBJ2-5; D uncertain. CDR1 and CDR2 (germline): MGHRA, YSYEKL. The CDR3 extends over 13 amino acids. The V end lost 1 base, the J end lost 2 bases, and 5 bases lay between the germline ends. In DNA form, the CDR3 reads TGCGCCAGCAGCCAAGCCACGCAAGAGACCCAGTACTTC. It yields the protein CASSQATQETQYF.

The table lists this clonotype with a few counts. Written as DNA, the CDR3 is TGTGCCAGCAGCAACTCAGGGGGCGGGAACACTGAAGCTTTCTTT. Translated: CASSNSGGGNTEAFF. V and J are TRBV3-1 and TRBJ1-1; 8 bases agree with TRBD1. The CDR3 is made up of 15 amino acids. In germline, CDR1 is LGHDT, CDR2 YNNKEL (reference sequence). V dropped 5 bases and J dropped 1; count of bases not matched to a gene: 6.

This clonotype was recorded many times. This sequence joins TRBV7-9 and TRBJ2-1; the D is unclear. The germline V gene has CDR1 SEHNR and CDR2 FQNEAQ (reference sequence). The CDR3 is 12 residues long. Trimming pared 2 bases from V and 6 bases from J, leaving 5 bases between. In DNA form, the CDR3 reads TGTGCCAGCAGCTTAAGTCCCAATGAGCAGTTCTTC. It translates to CASSLSPNEQFF.

The chain has TRBV24-1 and TRBJ1-5; possibly TRBD1 for D (6 bases). This CDR3 contains 17 residues. V gave up 7 bases and J gave up 0 bases, with 18 bases separating them. Germline CDR1 reads KGHDR; CDR2 reads SFDVKD. Written as DNA, the CDR3 is TGTGCCACCAGGATAGGACAGAGCCCATATAGCAATCAGCCCCAGCATTTT. Translated, it gives CATRIGQSPYSNQPQHF.

The gene calls are TRBV12-3 or TRBV12-4 and TRBJ2-7; TRBD2 aligns across 11 bases. The CDR3 loop spans 16 amino acids. V was pared by 2 bases and J by 2 bases, with 5 bases of the junction left unmatched. The CDR3 here is CASSLRTSGRPYEQYF. The CDR3 DNA is TGTGCCAGCAGTTTACGTACTAGCGGGAGACCCTACGAGCAGTACTTC.

V gene TRBV7-9 combines with J gene TRBJ1-5; tentative D call: TRBD1 (5 bases). With 1 base removed from V and 4 bases from J, the gap between germline ends came to 11 bases. Germline V gives CDR1 SEHNR, CDR2 FQNEAQ (reference sequence). The CDR3 is made up of 15 amino acids. The CDR3 reads CASSLEGHGNQPQHF. DNA for the CDR3: TGTGCCAGCAGCTTAGAAGGACACGGAAATCAGCCCCAGCATTTT.

The V gene is TRBV11-2, the J gene TRBJ2-3; 10 bases map to TRBD2. CDR3 size: 17 residues. J gave up 2 bases and V 2 bases, and 7 bases lay outside the gene matches. Germline assignment: CDR1 SGHAT and CDR2 FQNNGV. As DNA, the CDR3 is TGTGCCAGCAGCTTACGTCTAGCGGGAGCAAACACAGATACGCAGTATTTT. This encodes CASSLRLAGANTDTQYF.

V gene TRBV7-8 combines with J gene TRBJ2-5; 8 bases agree with TRBD1. CDR3 length: 18 amino acids. CDR1 is SGHVS, CDR2 FQNEAQ, per germline. The V segment lost 2 bases and the J segment 1 base; nucleotides outside the gene matches: 12. The CDR3 loop is CASSLYEGTGSLQETQYF. CDR3 bases: TGTGCCAGCAGCTTATATGAAGGGACAGGCTCTCTCCAAGAGACCCAGTACTTC.

The genes are TRBV5-1 and TRBJ1-6; 10 bases line up with TRBD1. This CDR3 is 17 amino acids long. J was trimmed by 2 bases and V by 1 base; bases with no gene match: 3. Germline CDR1 and CDR2: SGHRS and YFSETQ. The CDR3 loop is CASSLWDRGTYNSPLHF. For the CDR3, the DNA is TGCGCCAGCAGCTTGTGGGACAGGGGAACCTATAATTCACCCCTCCACTTT.

This clonotype was seen more than once but under ten times. J is TRBJ2-7 and V is TRBV27; no clear D gene. The germline CDR1 and CDR2 sequences are MNHEY and SMNVEV (reference sequence). The V end was cut by 7 bases, the J end by 7 bases, with 14 bases between. The CDR3 extends over 12 amino acids. CDR3 nucleotides: TGTGCCAGCAATTCCCCCCTGGGGGAGCAGTACTTC. It specifies CASNSPLGEQYF.

The rearrangement uses TRBV20-1 and TRBJ2-3; D not resolved. This CDR3 spans 13 amino acids. CDR1 is DFQATT and CDR2 is SNEGSKA in the germline V gene (reference sequence). Deletions cut 3 bases from V and 6 bases from J, with 13 bases between. The CDR3 DNA reads as TGCAGTGCTAGTAGAGTAGCATGGGATACGCAGTATTTT. Its protein is CSASRVAWDTQYF.

The sample holds a few counts of this clonotype. The J gene is TRBJ1-1, the V gene TRBV5-1, with TRBD1 matching 10 bases. In germline, CDR1 is SGHRS, CDR2 YFSETQ. This CDR3 contains 13 residues. Trimming removed 0 bases from V and 10 bases from J; junction bases left unmatched: 3. The CDR3 is CASSLGGQGGAFF. The CDR3 region has the DNA TGCGCCAGCAGCTTGGGTGGACAGGGGGGAGCTTTCTTT.